The source of this TCR beta chain is a study of OX40 agonist ivuxolimab in advanced cancers. Some background on the complete study: Ivuxolimab was a fully human IgG2 agonistic monoclonal antibody targeting the costimulatory receptor OX40 (CD134). Intravenous ivuxolimab was administered to patients every 2 weeks at six dose levels: 0.01, 0.1, 0.3, 1.5, 3 and 10 mg/kg. Of the roughly 52 patients in dose escalation, 19 had hepatocellular carcinoma, roughly 15 had melanoma, 9 had renal cell carcinoma and 9 had head and neck cancer. A male proportion of roughly 80% and a mean age of approximately 55 years, ranging from 23 to 79, were recorded for the dose-escalation cohort. Prior anti-PD-1, anti-PD-L1 or anti-CTLA-4 therapy was permitted, and checkpoint inhibitors had been received by about 37% of dose-escalation patients. Three dose-escalation patients achieved partial responses, one with hepatocellular carcinoma and two with cutaneous melanoma. Peripheral TCRbeta sequencing was intended to test whether TCR sequence diversity was altered and clonal T-cell expansion was caused by ivuxolimab. The monotherapy dose-escalation portion (N of about 47 patients) of the phase I ivuxolimab trial is reported in the paper. General study outcomes and caveats: The antigen specificity of the peripheral T cells that underwent clonal expansion was not determined. At doses of 0.1 to 3.0 mg/kg, clonal expansion of both CD4+ and CD8+ blood T cells was observed from baseline to week 6. After ivuxolimab, more expanded clones were found on average in CD8+ T cells than in CD4+ T cells. Partial responders in the 0.1-3.0 mg/kg groups had among the lowest normalized peripheral clonal expansion, especially among CD8+ T cells. Low levels of normalized T-cell clonal expansion were also shown by some nonresponding patients.

The germline V gene supplies CDR1 MNHNS and CDR2 SASEGT. V gives up 6 bases and J gives up 6 bases, and the segment between their germline ends measures 14 bases. Counted from cysteine to phenylalanine, this CDR3 has 13 amino acids. Only the CDR3 DNA is retained, 39 bases long and in frame from the first base. This clone has only one observation. Its antigen is not yet known. No qualities accompany the bases; no much larger clone lies one base away. For sequencing of the TCRbeta CDR3 region, genomic DNA was extracted from the sorted cells. TCRbeta CDR3 regions were sequenced using the immunoSEQ Assay. As stored in TCRdb, this immuneACCESS dataset retains in-frame rearrangements with V and J assigned. A fraction of the clones does not appear; measured against another copy, unresolved V genes explain less than half of the discrepancy, and the remainder lacks a known reason. The sample table contains some 80,000 clones; only one count was recorded for more than 90% of them. Together, the top ten hold approximately 4.8% of the sample.

Patients with autoimmune disease history or receiving systemic immunosuppression were excluded from the trial. In every dose cohort, peripheral blood was drawn for TCR sequencing at baseline, cycle 4 day 1, and cycle 7 day 1. The samples were taken from a phase I, first-in-human, multicenter, open-label dose-escalation trial of ivuxolimab. Adults with locally advanced or metastatic melanoma, renal cell carcinoma, hepatocellular carcinoma or head and neck squamous cell carcinoma were enrolled in the trial. Before TCR sequencing, CD4+ and CD8+ T cells were separately sorted from peripheral blood. Sequenced material: CD4+ or CD8+ T cells sorted from blood, taken in a trial of the OX40 agonist ivuxolimab. This sequence originates from an adult with an advanced solid tumor such as melanoma, head and neck, liver or kidney cancer. The chain is encoded by TRBV6-1 joined to TRBJ2-5; the D call is possibly TRBD1 or TRBD2, each sharing 5 bases. In nucleotides, the sequence is TGTGCCAGCAGCCCAGAGGGGAAAAAGACCCAGTACTTC. This encodes CASSPEGKKTQYF.